These 3 T cell receptor beta chains share one sample of origin, sequenced in a study of T-cell reconstitution after alpha-beta-depleted transplantation in children. TCRbeta library construction was performed incorporating unique molecular identifiers. TCRdb fed the PCR reads into MiXCR, producing one record per CDR3 protein. The profile shows some 490,000 distinct CDR3 sequences, around an eighth of them singletons. Specimen: PBMCs from the stem cell graft donor, collected from the stem cell graft. All receptors derive from a human donor who donated a stem cell graft to a child with combined immunodeficiency.

This clonotype came up a few times. The chain joins TRBV7-9 to TRBJ2-7, with TRBD1 identical over 10 bases. Germline CDR1 is SEHNR and CDR2 is FQNEAQ (reference sequence). CDR3 length: 15 amino acids. J was trimmed by 7 bases and V by 5 bases; bases with no gene match: 11. The CDR3 DNA is TGTGCCAGCAGCGTCAAGGAGACAGGGGGCTGGGAGCAGTACTTC. It codes for CASSVKETGGWEQYF.

The gene calls are TRBV20-1 and TRBJ2-5; D is perhaps TRBD2 (5 bases). V was shortened by 3 bases and J by 5 bases, with 22 bases between the two germline ends. From germline, CDR1 is DFQATT and CDR2 SNEGSKA (reference sequence). This CDR3 is 16 amino acids long. The CDR3 protein is CSASLHKEVPRETQYF. In DNA, the CDR3 is TGCAGTGCTAGTCTACATAAGGAGGTCCCGAGGGAGACCCAGTACTTC.

J is TRBJ2-1 and V is TRBV24-1, with 10 bases that match TRBD2. The CDR3 runs 18 residues. Trimming removed 4 bases from V and 3 bases from J; junction bases left unmatched: 11. The germline V gene has CDR1 KGHDR and CDR2 SFDVKD. The CDR3 region has the DNA TGTGCCACCAGTGACCCCCGCCCTAGCGGGGGACACTACAATGAGCAGTTCTTC. This codes for CATSDPRPSGGHYNEQFF.